This T cell receptor (beta chain) was sequenced for a study of beta chain features in type 1 diabetes. General study points: Shorter TCRB CDR3s, moderately but significantly so, marked every one of the four CD4+ subsets in Type 1 diabetes patients.

Populations isolated by sorting all had purity greater than 95%. The entirety of the isolated RNA underwent reverse transcription, so expressed TCRB transcripts were sequenced. Libraries were prepared by immunoSEQ multiplex PCR; TCRdb keeps only in-frame clonotypes and omits some of them. The repertoire holds about 210,000 clones, with 9.5% to 13% as singletons. A few counts support this clone. Its target is not known. The receptor was isolated from a man aged 18 to 29 in good health. Material: central memory CD4+ T cells from blood.

The CDR3 sequence: CASSRGGMRETQYF. For the CDR3, the DNA is TGTGCCAGCAGCCGAGGCGGGATGCGAGAGACCCAGTACTTC. V gene TRBV14 combines with J gene TRBJ2-5; D might be TRBD2 (6 bases). Per the germline V gene, CDR1 is SGHDN and CDR2 is FVKESK. This CDR3 is 14 amino acids long. V was clipped by 4 bases and J by 4 bases, with 13 bases between them.